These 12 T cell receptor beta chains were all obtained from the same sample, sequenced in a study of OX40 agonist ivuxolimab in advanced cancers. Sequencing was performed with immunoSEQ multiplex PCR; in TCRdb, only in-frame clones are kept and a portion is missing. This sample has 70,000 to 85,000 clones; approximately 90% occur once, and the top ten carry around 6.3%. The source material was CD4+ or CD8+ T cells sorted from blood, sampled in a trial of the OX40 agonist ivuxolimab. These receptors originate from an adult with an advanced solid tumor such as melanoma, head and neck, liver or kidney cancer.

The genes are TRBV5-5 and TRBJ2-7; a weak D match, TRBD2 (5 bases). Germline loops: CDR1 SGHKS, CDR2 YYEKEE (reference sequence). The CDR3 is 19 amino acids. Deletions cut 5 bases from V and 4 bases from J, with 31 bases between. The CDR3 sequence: CASSSLGTGEGIRGYEQYF. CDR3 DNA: TGTGCCAGCAGTTCTCTAGGAACGGGTGAGGGCATCCGAGGATACGAGCAGTACTTC.

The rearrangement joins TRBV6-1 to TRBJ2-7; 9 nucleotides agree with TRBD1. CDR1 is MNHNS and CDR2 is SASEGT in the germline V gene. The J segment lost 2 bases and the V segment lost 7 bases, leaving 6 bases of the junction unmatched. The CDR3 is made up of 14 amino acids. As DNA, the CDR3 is TGTGCCAGCAATCCCCGGGACAGGGCCTACGAGCAGTACTTC. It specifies CASNPRDRAYEQYF.

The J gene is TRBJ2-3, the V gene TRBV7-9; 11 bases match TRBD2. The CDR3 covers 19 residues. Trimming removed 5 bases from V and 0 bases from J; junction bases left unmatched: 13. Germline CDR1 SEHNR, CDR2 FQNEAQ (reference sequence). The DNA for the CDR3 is TGTGCCAGCAGCCTCCCTACTAGCGGGAGCGGTGCTAGCACAGATACGCAGTATTTT. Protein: CASSLPTSGSGASTDTQYF.

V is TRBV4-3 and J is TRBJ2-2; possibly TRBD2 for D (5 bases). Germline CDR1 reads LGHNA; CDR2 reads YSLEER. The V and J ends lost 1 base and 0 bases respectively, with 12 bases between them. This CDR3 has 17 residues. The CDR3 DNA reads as TGCGCCAGCAGCCAAGCAAAGACGGGGTCGAACACCGGGGAGCTGTTTTTT. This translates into CASSQAKTGSNTGELFF.

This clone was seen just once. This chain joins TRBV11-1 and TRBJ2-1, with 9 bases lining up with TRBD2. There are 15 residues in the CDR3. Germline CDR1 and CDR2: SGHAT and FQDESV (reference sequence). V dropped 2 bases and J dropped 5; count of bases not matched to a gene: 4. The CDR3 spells CASSLILAGNNEQFF. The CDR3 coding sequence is TGTGCCAGCAGCTTAATCCTAGCGGGGAACAATGAGCAGTTCTTC.

This CDR3 is CASSLRQGTQPQHF. CDR3 nucleotides: TGTGCCAGCAGTTTACGACAGGGGACTCAGCCCCAGCATTTT. The chain carries TRBV6-5 and TRBJ1-5, with 8 bases that match TRBD1. With V trimmed by 4 bases and J by 6 bases, 5 bases remained unmatched. The length of the CDR3 is 14 residues. Per the germline V gene, CDR1 is MNHEY and CDR2 is SVGAGI.

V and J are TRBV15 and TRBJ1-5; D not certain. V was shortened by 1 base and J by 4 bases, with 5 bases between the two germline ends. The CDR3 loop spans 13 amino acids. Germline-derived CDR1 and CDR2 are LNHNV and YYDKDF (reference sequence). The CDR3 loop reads CATSRGSNQPQHF. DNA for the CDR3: TGTGCCACCAGCAGAGGCTCAAATCAGCCCCAGCATTTT. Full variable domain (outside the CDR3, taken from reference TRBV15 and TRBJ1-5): DAMVIQNPRYQVTQFGKPVTLSCSQTLNHNVMYWYQQKSSQAPKLLFHYYDKDFNNEADTPDNFQSRRPNTSFCFLDIRSPGLGDTAMYLCATSRGSNQPQHFGDGTRLSIL.

This CDR3 reads CASSLHRDTETTGELFF. CDR3 nucleotide sequence: TGTGCCAGCAGCTTGCACCGGGACACGGAAACAACCGGGGAGCTGTTTTTT. The rearrangement uses TRBV11-2 and TRBJ2-2; weak D call: TRBD1 (6 bases). Germline V lookup: CDR1 SGHAT, CDR2 FQNNGV. The V end was cut by 3 bases, the J end by 5 bases, with 19 bases between. The CDR3 spans 17 residues. The whole variable domain, filled in from reference TRBV11-2 and TRBJ2-2, reads EAGVAQSPRYKIIEKRQSVAFWCNPISGHATLYWYQQILGQGPKLLIQFQNNGVVDDSQLPKDRFSAERLKGVDSTLKIQPAKLEDSAVYLCASSLHRDTETTGELFFGEGSRLTVL.

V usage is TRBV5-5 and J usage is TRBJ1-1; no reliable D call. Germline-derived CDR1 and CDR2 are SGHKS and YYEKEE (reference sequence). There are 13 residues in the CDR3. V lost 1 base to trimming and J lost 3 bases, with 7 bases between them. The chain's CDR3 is CASSLQSDTEAFF. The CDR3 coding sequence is TGTGCCAGCAGCTTGCAGTCGGACACTGAAGCTTTCTTT.

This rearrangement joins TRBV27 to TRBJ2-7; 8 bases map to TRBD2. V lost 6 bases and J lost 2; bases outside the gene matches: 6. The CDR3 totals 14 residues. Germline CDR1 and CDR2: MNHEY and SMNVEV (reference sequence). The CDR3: CASSYGRAPYEQYF. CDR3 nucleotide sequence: TGTGCCAGCAGCTACGGGAGGGCCCCCTACGAGCAGTACTTC.

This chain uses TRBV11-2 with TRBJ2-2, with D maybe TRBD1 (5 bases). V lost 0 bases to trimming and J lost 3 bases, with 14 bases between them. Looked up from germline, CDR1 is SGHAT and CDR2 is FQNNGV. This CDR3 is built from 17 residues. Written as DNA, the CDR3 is TGTGCCAGCAGCTTAGAGGGCGGCCAGGGCTACACCGGGGAGCTGTTTTTT. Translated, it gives CASSLEGGQGYTGELFF.

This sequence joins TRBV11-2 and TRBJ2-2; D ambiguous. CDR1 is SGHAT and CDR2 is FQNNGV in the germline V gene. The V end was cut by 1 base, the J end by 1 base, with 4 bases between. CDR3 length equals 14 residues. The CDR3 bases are TGTGCCAGCAGCTTAGGGAAGAACACCGGGGAGCTGTTTTTT. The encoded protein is CASSLGKNTGELFF.